This T cell receptor (beta chain) was recorded in a study of CD8+CD57+ T cells in acquired aplastic anemia. Study information: The DNA of sorted CD4+ and CD8+ cells averaged roughly 3 ug. The study's findings and limits: The study identified almost 30 CD8+ CDR3 sequences shared by patients and controls.

The template used for profiling TCR beta VDJ and CDR3 was genomic DNA. Using its own MiXCR run on the reads, TCRdb lists one record per CDR3 protein. The data show fewer than 250,000 distinct CDR3 sequences, 54% seen once. The CDR3 has 14 amino acids. V was pared by 10 bases and J by 9 bases, with 10 bases of the junction left unmatched. This clonotype was found once. As yet, its antigen is unknown. It may be a read error: a sequence one base away is much more abundant. The chain couples TRBV12-3 or TRBV12-4 to TRBJ2-1, with 12 bases fitting TRBD2. The specimen sequenced was sorted CD4+, CD8+, or CD8+CD57+ T cells (not recorded which) from PBMCs. This TCR came from a human donor in good health, serving as a control. CDR3 nucleotide sequence: TGTGCCAACAACCTAGCGGGGGGGCGGGGTGAGCAGTTCTTC. It encodes CANNLAGGRGEQFF.